These T cell receptor beta chains were read from a single sample in a study of cytomegalovirus exposure and HLA in healthy donors. Assay: immunoSEQ multiplex PCR; the TCRdb copy retains only in-frame clones and omits some. The sample yields 200,000 to 250,000 clones, 75% to 90% seen once. Sequencing input: PBMCs. The receptors were sampled from a young woman in good health and CMV-seronegative. Each CDR3 is given with its conserved first and last residue. D genes are given only for firm matches. Rows may omit the clone size; those that give it use once, few, many or a size class.

len	abundance	d_gene	v_gene	j_gene	CDR3aa	CDR3nt
12	-	TRBD1	TRBV25-1	TRBJ1-2	CASNRGDYGYTF	TGTGCCAGCAACAGGGGTGACTATGGCTACACCTTC
16	-	TRBD1	TRBV4-2	TRBJ1-5	CASSPRQGVSNQPQHF	TGTGCCAGCAGCCCTCGACAGGGAGTGAGCAATCAGCCCCAGCATTTT
16	-	TRBD2	TRBV9	TRBJ2-5	CASSVVPRERSETQYF	TGTGCCAGCAGCGTAGTTCCGCGGGAGAGGTCGGAGACCCAGTACTTC
15	few	-	TRBV27	TRBJ2-7	CASAEGRVGSYEQYF	TGTGCCAGCGCGGAGGGCAGGGTAGGCTCCTACGAGCAGTACTTC
14	-	-	TRBV27	TRBJ1-1	CASSPRTAAIEAFF	TGTGCCAGCAGTCCGCGGACAGCAGCGATCGAAGCTTTCTTT
15	-	-	TRBV4-1	TRBJ2-6	CASSQPGTGANVLTF	TGCGCCAGCAGCCAACCAGGGACTGGGGCCAACGTCCTGACTTTC
15	-	TRBD2	TRBV11-3	TRBJ2-7	CASSPNAGLGYEQYF	TGTGCCAGCAGCCCCAATGCGGGACTAGGCTACGAGCAGTACTTC
15	-	-	TRBV5-6	TRBJ2-1	CASLYLRSSYNEQFF	TGTGCCAGCCTGTACCTTCGCAGCTCCTACAATGAGCAGTTCTTC
13	-	-	TRBV5-1	TRBJ2-7	CASSLGPEGEQYF	TGCGCCAGCAGCTTGGGCCCAGAGGGCGAGCAGTACTTC
14	-	TRBD2	TRBV5-4	TRBJ2-3	CASSTTSGGDTQYF	TGTGCCAGCAGCACGACTAGCGGGGGAGATACGCAGTATTTT
16	-	-	TRBV5-5	TRBJ2-1	CASSPTRPPPGDEQFF	TGTGCCAGCAGCCCTACTAGGCCACCCCCGGGGGATGAGCAGTTCTTC
15	-	-	TRBV19	TRBJ2-3	CASSIVGGLTDTQYF	TGTGCCAGTAGTATAGTGGGGGGACTTACAGATACGCAGTATTTT
15	-	TRBD1	TRBV9	TRBJ1-1	CASSVGRGRNPEAFF	TGTGCCAGCAGCGTAGGGAGGGGGCGCAATCCTGAAGCTTTCTTT
15	-	-	TRBV18	TRBJ2-2	CASSSGGVNTGELFF	TGTGCCAGCTCTTCTGGCGGGGTAAACACCGGGGAGCTGTTTTTT
14	-	TRBD1	TRBV27	TRBJ2-7	CASSLLGQGDEQYF	TGTGCCAGCAGTTTATTGGGGCAGGGGGACGAGCAGTACTTC
14	once	-	TRBV5-6	TRBJ2-5	CASSLNSPPYTQYF	TGTGCCAGCAGCTTGAACTCGCCCCCATATACCCAGTACTTC
15	few	-	TRBV5-6	TRBJ2-7	CASSFLGARSYEQYF	TGTGCCAGCAGCTTTTTGGGGGCGAGGTCCTACGAGCAGTACTTC
13	-	TRBD1	TRBV28	TRBJ1-4	CASEDRGNEKLFF	TGTGCCAGCGAGGACAGGGGGAATGAAAAACTGTTTTTT
13	few	-	TRBV6-1	TRBJ2-2	CASSEYITGELFF	TGTGCCAGCAGTGAATACATAACCGGGGAGCTGTTTTTT
16	-	TRBD2	TRBV6-5	TRBJ2-3	CASSSQPGTSRDTQYF	TGTGCCAGCAGTTCACAGCCCGGGACTAGCAGAGATACGCAGTATTTT
12	-	-	TRBV15	TRBJ2-5	CATSRGPETQYF	TGTGCCACCAGCCGGGGTCCGGAGACCCAGTACTTC
15	few	-	TRBV7-2	TRBJ1-3	CASSPKQGSGNTIYF	TGTGCCAGCAGCCCAAAACAGGGCTCTGGAAACACCATATATTTT
18	-	TRBD2	TRBV4-1	TRBJ2-3	CASSQVEPSGGRTDTQYF	TGCGCCAGCAGCCAAGTGGAGCCTAGCGGGGGGCGGACAGATACGCAGTATTTT